This TCR beta chain originates from a study of shared clonotypes between healthy human individuals. Study-level background: Serving as donors were two women and a few men, whose ages spanned 18 to 49.

The donors were all Caucasian adults (living in Nashville, Tennessee). The V gene's germline CDR1 is GTSNPN and CDR2 SVGIG (reference sequence). J lost 6 bases, V lost 2 bases, and 9 bases had no gene match. This CDR3 contains 16 residues. Libraries were prepared by immunoSEQ multiplex PCR; TCRdb keeps only in-frame clonotypes and omits some of them. The sample includes 1,100,000 or so clones, approximately 80% of them seen just once. The TCR originated in a man younger than 30 in good health. Some clones in this sample may be carry-over from other donors' samples. The sample consisted of memory CD4+ T cells from PBMCs. Subset specified: CD45RA-negative fraction. The chain recombines TRBV30 with TRBJ2-2; 10 bases align to TRBD2. CDR3 nucleotide sequence: TGTGCCTGGAGTCCGAGCGGGAGGGGTAACGCCGGGGAGCTGTTTTTT. Translating it yields CAWSPSGRGNAGELFF.